This is a list of T cell receptor beta chains from one sample in a study of Graves' ophthalmopathy and Graves' hyperthyroidism. TCRdb used MiXCR to reprocess the multiplex PCR reads, holding one entry per CDR3 protein. The sample includes about 590,000 distinct CDR3 sequences, approximately 35% seen only once; the top ten take roughly 4%. Sequenced sample: peripheral blood or thyroid tissue (not recorded which). These TCRs come from an adult man with Graves' hyperthyroidism. Each CDR3 is given with its conserved first and last residue. Fields, in order: V gene, J gene, D gene, clone size, CDR3 DNA, CDR3 protein. A D gene is named only where the DNA matches it firmly. For some rows the clone size is stated as once, few or many, or as a class when expanded; others skip it.

v_call: TRBV4-1; j_call: TRBJ1-6; d_call: TRBD1; clone_size: few; cdr3_nt: TGCGCCAGCAGCCAAAATAGGGACAGGTTTAATTCACCCCTCCACTTT; cdr3_aa: CASSQNRDRFNSPLHF
v_call: TRBV29-1; j_call: TRBJ2-7; d_call: -; clone_size: many; cdr3_nt: TGCAGCGTTGGTTCCAGGGGGGTTGCGTACGAGCAGTACTTC; cdr3_aa: CSVGSRGVAYEQYF
v_call: TRBV25-1; j_call: TRBJ1-2; d_call: -; clone_size: -; cdr3_nt: TGTGCCAGCTCGAGTACAAACCCGGGACAAACACTCTATGGCTACACCTTC; cdr3_aa: CASSSTNPGQTLYGYTF
v_call: TRBV10-1; j_call: TRBJ2-7; d_call: -; clone_size: many; cdr3_nt: TGCGCCAGCAGTGAGGGGGTCCACGAGCAGTACTTC; cdr3_aa: CASSEGVHEQYF
v_call: TRBV20-1; j_call: TRBJ2-7; d_call: TRBD1; clone_size: -; cdr3_nt: TGCAGTGCTAAACCGGACAGGGGTTACGAGCAGAACTTC; cdr3_aa: CSAKPDRGYEQNF
v_call: TRBV4-1; j_call: TRBJ1-4; d_call: -; clone_size: -; cdr3_nt: TGCGCCAGCAGTCCCTTCGGGGTGGATGAAAAACTGTTTTTT; cdr3_aa: CASSPFGVDEKLFF
v_call: TRBV5-4; j_call: TRBJ2-5; d_call: -; clone_size: few; cdr3_nt: TGTGCCAGCAGCTTGGGAGACCAGGGGGAGACCCAGTACTTC; cdr3_aa: CASSLGDQGETQYF
v_call: TRBV12-3/TRBV12-4; j_call: TRBJ1-6; d_call: -; clone_size: once; cdr3_nt: TGTGCCAGCAGTTTACGTCAGGGCTTGGGGGCCCTCCACTTT; cdr3_aa: CASSLRQGLGALHF
v_call: TRBV19; j_call: TRBJ1-5; d_call: TRBD1; clone_size: many; cdr3_nt: TGTGCCAGTAGGACGACAGGGGGAACTCAGCCCCAGCATTTT; cdr3_aa: CASRTTGGTQPQHF
v_call: TRBV29-1; j_call: TRBJ1-2; d_call: -; clone_size: -; cdr3_nt: TGCAGCGTTGGGGCAGGGACTCCTTATGGCTACACCTTC; cdr3_aa: CSVGAGTPYGYTF
v_call: TRBV7-9; j_call: TRBJ1-4; d_call: TRBD1; clone_size: -; cdr3_nt: TGTGCCAGCAGCCACCCTCGGGCGGGACAGTTGTTTTTT; cdr3_aa: CASSHPRAGQLFF
v_call: TRBV7-9; j_call: TRBJ2-3; d_call: -; clone_size: few; cdr3_nt: TGTGCCAGCAGCCCCTTACAGGGAGTTACGCAGTATTTT; cdr3_aa: CASSPLQGVTQYF
v_call: TRBV19; j_call: TRBJ2-2; d_call: TRBD2; clone_size: few; cdr3_nt: TGTGCCAGTAGTACCCCCGGGCTAGCGGGGCCTATGAACACCGGGGAGCTGTTTTTT; cdr3_aa: CASSTPGLAGPMNTGELFF
v_call: TRBV12-3/TRBV12-4; j_call: TRBJ2-2; d_call: TRBD1; clone_size: -; cdr3_nt: TGTGCCAGCAGTTCGAGGACAGGGCCCACCGGGGAGCTGTTTTTT; cdr3_aa: CASSSRTGPTGELFF
v_call: TRBV30; j_call: TRBJ2-5; d_call: TRBD1; clone_size: -; cdr3_nt: TGTGCCTGGAGTGCCGACAGGGGACCTCAAGAGACCCAGTACTTC; cdr3_aa: CAWSADRGPQETQYF
v_call: TRBV6-5; j_call: TRBJ1-2; d_call: -; clone_size: many; cdr3_nt: TGTGCCAGCAGTTACGGAGGGTACAGGGAGGATGGCTACACCTTC; cdr3_aa: CASSYGGYREDGYTF
v_call: TRBV4-1; j_call: TRBJ1-3; d_call: -; clone_size: -; cdr3_nt: TGTGCCAGCAGCCAAGATTGGCCAGCTAACTATGGCTACACCATATATTTT; cdr3_aa: CASSQDWPANYGYTIYF
v_call: TRBV7-2; j_call: TRBJ1-5; d_call: TRBD1; clone_size: many; cdr3_nt: TGTGCCAGCAGCTTAGTACAGGGGGTAGAGCAGCCCCAGCATTTT; cdr3_aa: CASSLVQGVEQPQHF
v_call: TRBV5-8; j_call: TRBJ2-7; d_call: TRBD2; clone_size: -; cdr3_nt: TGTGCCAGCAGCTTGGACGGGGGAGGGGTAGGAGAGCAGTACTTC; cdr3_aa: CASSLDGGGVGEQYF
v_call: TRBV24-1; j_call: TRBJ1-2; d_call: TRBD1; clone_size: many; cdr3_nt: TGTGCCACCAGTGATACAGACAGGGGCTATGGCTACACCTTC; cdr3_aa: CATSDTDRGYGYTF
v_call: TRBV5-6; j_call: TRBJ1-4; d_call: -; clone_size: few; cdr3_nt: TGTGCCAGCAGCTTGGCCGGTGGCAGCGGGGATGAAAAACTGTTTTTT; cdr3_aa: CASSLAGGSGDEKLFF
v_call: TRBV2; j_call: TRBJ1-1; d_call: -; clone_size: -; cdr3_nt: TGTGCCAGCATGGGAGGGCGAACTGAAGCTTTCTTT; cdr3_aa: CASMGGRTEAFF
v_call: TRBV29-1; j_call: TRBJ1-2; d_call: TRBD1; clone_size: -; cdr3_nt: TGCAGCCCCGGAAGACAGGGGCTCTATGGCTACACCTTC; cdr3_aa: CSPGRQGLYGYTF
v_call: TRBV5-6; j_call: TRBJ1-2; d_call: -; clone_size: many; cdr3_nt: TGTGCCAGCAGCTGGGGCACCGATGGGGGCTACACCTTC; cdr3_aa: CASSWGTDGGYTF
v_call: TRBV29-1; j_call: TRBJ2-6; d_call: -; clone_size: -; cdr3_nt: TGCAGCGTTGACCGCCACTCTGGGGCCAACGTCCTGACTTTC; cdr3_aa: CSVDRHSGANVLTF
v_call: TRBV6-5; j_call: TRBJ1-2; d_call: -; clone_size: many; cdr3_nt: TGTGCCAGCAGACCCCGACAGACTCACTATGGCTACACCTTC; cdr3_aa: CASRPRQTHYGYTF
v_call: TRBV4-2; j_call: TRBJ2-7; d_call: TRBD2; clone_size: few; cdr3_nt: TGTGCCAGCAGCCAAGGACCCGGGACTAGCGGCTCCTACGAGCAGTACTTC; cdr3_aa: CASSQGPGTSGSYEQYF
v_call: TRBV6-5; j_call: TRBJ1-6; d_call: -; clone_size: few; cdr3_nt: TGTGCCAGCAGTTACTCATTTGAGGGACTTTCCTATAATTCACCCCTCCACTTT; cdr3_aa: CASSYSFEGLSYNSPLHF
v_call: TRBV18; j_call: TRBJ1-1; d_call: -; clone_size: many; cdr3_nt: TGTGCCAGCTCACCTATGAACACTGAAGCTTTCTTT; cdr3_aa: CASSPMNTEAFF
v_call: TRBV19; j_call: TRBJ1-1; d_call: TRBD1; clone_size: -; cdr3_nt: TGTGCCAATAGTATTCGGGGACAGGGGTTGAACACTGAAGCTTTCTTT; cdr3_aa: CANSIRGQGLNTEAFF
v_call: TRBV20-1; j_call: TRBJ1-1; d_call: -; clone_size: many; cdr3_nt: TGCAGTGCTAGTCGTCCGGGGTCTGGGGCTTTCTTT; cdr3_aa: CSASRPGSGAFF
v_call: TRBV4-1; j_call: TRBJ2-7; d_call: TRBD1; clone_size: many; cdr3_nt: TGCGCCAGCAGCTGGGGACAGGTCGGCGAGCAGTACTTC; cdr3_aa: CASSWGQVGEQYF
v_call: TRBV28; j_call: TRBJ2-7; d_call: -; clone_size: -; cdr3_nt: TGTGCCAGCGCGCGACCCAACTCCTACGAGCAGTACTTC; cdr3_aa: CASARPNSYEQYF
v_call: TRBV25-1; j_call: TRBJ2-7; d_call: TRBD1; clone_size: -; cdr3_nt: TGTGCCAGCCCTCTATTGGGACAGGGCGCCTACGAGCAGTACTTC; cdr3_aa: CASPLLGQGAYEQYF
v_call: TRBV25-1; j_call: TRBJ1-2; d_call: TRBD1; clone_size: many; cdr3_nt: TGTGCCAGCAGTGTGGGGACAGGAATCTATGGCTACACCTTC; cdr3_aa: CASSVGTGIYGYTF
v_call: TRBV7-2; j_call: TRBJ2-7; d_call: -; clone_size: -; cdr3_nt: TGTGCCAGCAGACATGGGGGTAGAGACGAGCAGTACTTC; cdr3_aa: CASRHGGRDEQYF
v_call: TRBV5-8; j_call: TRBJ1-5; d_call: -; clone_size: many; cdr3_nt: TGTGCCAGCAGCTTGGCCGTCGGAACGGGCAATCAGCCCCAGCATTTT; cdr3_aa: CASSLAVGTGNQPQHF
v_call: TRBV11-2; j_call: TRBJ1-6; d_call: -; clone_size: many; cdr3_nt: TGTGCCAGCAGCACTCACAGGGCGGCAGGGGATTCACCCCTCCACTTT; cdr3_aa: CASSTHRAAGDSPLHF
v_call: TRBV29-1; j_call: TRBJ1-1; d_call: -; clone_size: once; cdr3_nt: TGCAGCGTGCCCAGGCGGAGTTACATGAACACTGAAGCTTCCTTT; cdr3_aa: CSVPRRSYMNTEASF
v_call: TRBV7-8; j_call: TRBJ2-6; d_call: -; clone_size: -; cdr3_nt: TGTGCTGTCAACTCTGGGGCCAACGTCCTGACTTTC; cdr3_aa: CAVNSGANVLTF
v_call: TRBV5-5; j_call: TRBJ2-1; d_call: TRBD2; clone_size: -; cdr3_nt: TGTGCCAGCAGCTTGCGGGTAGCGGGGGGACAATACAATGAGCAGTTCTTC; cdr3_aa: CASSLRVAGGQYNEQFF
v_call: TRBV19; j_call: TRBJ1-4; d_call: -; clone_size: many; cdr3_nt: TGTGCCAGTAGTATAGTAGGGGTACCCAATGAAAAACTGTTTTTT; cdr3_aa: CASSIVGVPNEKLFF
v_call: TRBV4-1; j_call: TRBJ2-7; d_call: TRBD1; clone_size: many; cdr3_nt: TGCGCCAGCAGCCTGATCCTTAGTGGGGACAGAGCCTACGAGCAGTACTTC; cdr3_aa: CASSLILSGDRAYEQYF
v_call: TRBV29-1; j_call: TRBJ2-5; d_call: TRBD2; clone_size: few; cdr3_nt: TGCAGCGTCACTAGCGGCCAAGAGACCCAGTACTTC; cdr3_aa: CSVTSGQETQYF
v_call: TRBV3-1; j_call: TRBJ2-7; d_call: -; clone_size: few; cdr3_nt: TGTGCCAGCAGCCAAGGGGCTATATACGAGCAGTACTTC; cdr3_aa: CASSQGAIYEQYF
v_call: TRBV5-1; j_call: TRBJ1-2; d_call: TRBD1; clone_size: -; cdr3_nt: TGCGCCAGCAGCGAGGACAGGGGGCAGATCTATGGCTACACCTTC; cdr3_aa: CASSEDRGQIYGYTF
v_call: TRBV7-6; j_call: TRBJ1-1; d_call: TRBD1; clone_size: -; cdr3_nt: TGTGCCAGCAGCCTACGACAGGGCGTGAGGCTTAACACTGAAGCTTTCTTT; cdr3_aa: CASSLRQGVRLNTEAFF
v_call: TRBV4-1; j_call: TRBJ2-2; d_call: TRBD2; clone_size: -; cdr3_nt: TGCGCCAGCAGCACCTTAGCGGGGGGGAACACCGGGGAGCTGTTTTTT; cdr3_aa: CASSTLAGGNTGELFF
v_call: TRBV9; j_call: TRBJ2-3; d_call: -; clone_size: -; cdr3_nt: TGTGCCAGCAGCGTAGCGGGGAACACAGATACGCAGTATTTT; cdr3_aa: CASSVAGNTDTQYF
v_call: TRBV12-3/TRBV12-4; j_call: TRBJ2-7; d_call: TRBD1; clone_size: many; cdr3_nt: TGTGCCAGCAGTCCCTCGGGACAGGGACGATACGAGCAGTACTTC; cdr3_aa: CASSPSGQGRYEQYF
v_call: TRBV24-1; j_call: TRBJ1-2; d_call: -; clone_size: -; cdr3_nt: TGTGCCAGCTCACAAACCTTCCGGATAGCTAACTATGGCTACACCTTC; cdr3_aa: CASSQTFRIANYGYTF
v_call: TRBV12-3/TRBV12-4; j_call: TRBJ1-5; d_call: -; clone_size: -; cdr3_nt: TGTGCCAGCAGTTTCTTGCCGATCAATCAGCCCCAGCATTTT; cdr3_aa: CASSFLPINQPQHF
v_call: TRBV5-1; j_call: TRBJ1-5; d_call: -; clone_size: -; cdr3_nt: TGCGCCAGCAGAGAATTTGCGGGGACGGATCAGCCCCAGCATTTT; cdr3_aa: CASREFAGTDQPQHF
v_call: TRBV6-5; j_call: TRBJ1-6; d_call: -; clone_size: many; cdr3_nt: TGTGCCAGCAGTTACTCTCGGGCGGGGAATTCACCCCTCCACTTT; cdr3_aa: CASSYSRAGNSPLHF
v_call: TRBV6-4; j_call: TRBJ1-1; d_call: -; clone_size: -; cdr3_nt: TGTGCCAGCAGTGAAAGGGCTTACACTGAAGCTTTCTTT; cdr3_aa: CASSERAYTEAFF